This note documents a single TCR beta chain sequence. Primers for the PCR totalled 60 Vbeta and 13 Jbeta. Some clones are missing from TCRdb's copy, which holds only in-frame ones; the method was immunoSEQ multiplex PCR. Seen here are 150,000 to 200,000 clones, 70% to 80% observed once, and the top ten hold about 1.4%. These data come from a study of cytomegalovirus exposure and HLA in healthy donors. Study summary: Among over 300 genotyped donors, about 83% fell in the Caucasian-associated ancestry cluster.

The CDR3 sequence is 17 residues long. Trimming at V came to 3 bases and at J to 1 base, leaving 4 bases not matched to a gene. Per the germline V gene, CDR1 is SEHNR and CDR2 is FQNEAQ (reference sequence). Sequencing was carried out using PBMCs. The receptor comes from a woman aged 45-65 years in good health and CMV-seronegative. V and J are TRBV7-9 and TRBJ1-5, with 12 bases fitting TRBD1. The CDR3, as DNA: TGTGCCAGCAGCTTGGGACAGGGGGCAGGAAGCAATCAGCCCCAGCATTTT. Its protein is CASSLGQGAGSNQPQHF.